This T cell receptor beta chain came from a study of cytomegalovirus exposure and HLA in healthy donors. There are 15 residues in the CDR3. J lost 6 bases, V lost 0 bases, and 6 bases had no gene match. Germline loops: CDR1 SGHRS, CDR2 YFSETQ. The PCR employed 60 Vbeta primers together with 13 Jbeta primers. TCRdb's table, derived via immunoSEQ multiplex PCR, lists solely in-frame clones and lacks some. The data hold fewer than 130,000 clones, with roughly 80% observed a single time. The specimen was PBMCs. The chain uses TRBV5-1 and TRBJ2-1; 7 positions match TRBD1. The clonotype was recovered from a female donor in good health and CMV-seropositive. The CDR3 loop is CASSLAGTEFNEQFF. CDR3 nucleotide sequence: TGCGCCAGCAGCTTGGCCGGGACAGAGTTCAATGAGCAGTTCTTC.